This T cell receptor beta chain originates from a study of vaccination and CD4 T cells after COVID-19. Treatment described: roughly ten-day PBMC culture with coronavirus spike peptide pools or control peptides (ViraFEST assay). About this clonotype itself: Its antigen is not identified.

Once obtained from cultured CD4+ T cells, the DNA was sequenced using the Oncomine TCR Beta short-read assay. TCRdb re-derived calls from the PCR reads in MiXCR, one entry per CDR3 protein. Among roughly 13,000 distinct CDR3 sequences listed, around 55% were seen once. The CDR3 has 13 amino acids. The germline gives CDR1 MNHEY, CDR2 SMNVEV (reference sequence). V was clipped by 8 bases and J by 0 bases, with 10 bases between them. The sequenced sample was CD4+ T cells from blood, cultured in vitro, obtained before SARS-CoV-2 vaccination. The receptor's source is a human donor who had recovered from COVID-19. The chain employs TRBV27 and TRBJ1-1; D gene unclear. The CDR3 DNA is TGTGCCAGCGGCGCGGGGATGAACACTGAAGCTTTCTTT. This codes for CASGAGMNTEAFF.